Listed below are T cell receptor beta chains from one sample, sequenced in a study of identical twins. TCRdb re-derived calls from the 5' RACE reads in MiXCR, one entry per CDR3 protein. The repertoire holds hundreds of thousands of distinct CDR3 sequences, with 8.6% as singletons. This same sample was also taken into another study, of yellow fever vaccine responses in identical twins.

The sequencing input was PBMCs. The receptors originated from a woman aged 18-29 years in good health. The CDR3 runs from the conserved cysteine through the conserved F or W. Each record gives: D gene, clone size, J gene, V gene, CDR3 DNA, CDR3 protein. D genes are given only for firm matches. For some rows the clone size is stated as once, few or many, or as a class when expanded; others skip it.

.,.,TRBJ2-4,TRBV20-1,TGCAGTGCTAGAGATAATGCCAGGGGCAAAAACATTCAGTACTTC,CSARDNARGKNIQYF
.,many,TRBJ1-3,TRBV5-1,TGCGCCAGCAGCATCACGACAGGACGGTCTGGAAACACCATATATTTT,CASSITTGRSGNTIYF
.,many,TRBJ2-5,TRBV6-5,TGTGCCAGCAGTTACCTGCGGCAAGAGACCCAGTACTTC,CASSYLRQETQYF
.,few,TRBJ1-2,TRBV3-1,TGTGCCAGCAGCCGTTCTCAGGGAGATGGCTACACCTTC,CASSRSQGDGYTF
TRBD2,few,TRBJ2-5,TRBV3-1,TGTGCCAGCAGCCCAAGCGGGGGGCCGGAGACCCAGTACTTC,CASSPSGGPETQYF
.,few,TRBJ2-2,TRBV7-3,TGTGCCAGCAGCTTATTTGAGGCCGGGGAGCTGTTTTTT,CASSLFEAGELFF
.,many,TRBJ1-1,TRBV5-1,TGCGCCAGCAGCTATCGGACAGCGGGGAACACTGAAGCTTTCTTT,CASSYRTAGNTEAFF
TRBD1,few,TRBJ1-1,TRBV6-5,TGTGCCAGCAGTTACTCGTCTGAGACCGGGACAGGCGCTTTCTTT,CASSYSSETGTGAFF
.,many,TRBJ2-5,TRBV15,TGTGCCACCAGCAGAAGGGCTAAAGAGACCCAGTACTTC,CATSRRAKETQYF
TRBD1,.,TRBJ2-6,TRBV10-3,TGTGCCATCAGCGGACAGGGGGCATCTGGGGCCAACGTCCTGACTTTC,CAISGQGASGANVLTF
.,.,TRBJ1-3,TRBV12-3/TRBV12-4,TGTGCCAGCAGTTTAGTGCAGGGGTACACCATATATTTT,CASSLVQGYTIYF
.,many,TRBJ1-2,TRBV12-3/TRBV12-4,TGTGCCAGCAGTTTCGGCTATGGCTACACCTTC,CASSFGYGYTF
TRBD1,.,TRBJ2-5,TRBV29-1,TGCAGCGTGCTAGGACAGGGGAGATTATCGGTAGAGACCCAGTACTTC,CSVLGQGRLSVETQYF
.,few,TRBJ2-5,TRBV7-9,TGTGCCAGCAGCTTAGAGACAGCCCGGGGTGAGACCCAGTACTTC,CASSLETARGETQYF
.,few,TRBJ2-2,TRBV5-1,TGCGCCAGCAGCTTGGGAGTTGCGAACACCGGGGAGCTGTTTTTT,CASSLGVANTGELFF
TRBD2,few,TRBJ2-1,TRBV20-1,TGCAGTGCTAGAACGGCGGGGGGAGGCAATGAGCAGTTCTTC,CSARTAGGGNEQFF
.,many,TRBJ2-3,TRBV4-3,TGCGCCAGCAGCCAAGATCGGGCGGGGCTCACAGATACGCAGTATTTT,CASSQDRAGLTDTQYF
.,many,TRBJ2-1,TRBV3-1,TGTGCCAGCAGCCAAGCGGTCTCGGGAGAGGTTAAGTTCTTC,CASSQAVSGEVKFF
.,few,TRBJ2-2,TRBV7-2,TGTGCCAGCAGAGTTAGCGGAGCCACCGGGGAGCTGTTTTTT,CASRVSGATGELFF
.,few,TRBJ1-2,TRBV29-1,TGCAGCGTTGAAGATACGGACAGATACTATGGCTACACCTTC,CSVEDTDRYYGYTF
.,few,TRBJ2-7,TRBV5-1,TGCGCCAGCAGCTTGGGGGGGCATCGCTCCTACGAGCAGTACTTC,CASSLGGHRSYEQYF
TRBD1,.,TRBJ2-7,TRBV7-8,TGTGCCAGCAGCTCCGGACAGGGCAAAACCTACGAGCAGTACTTC,CASSSGQGKTYEQYF
.,.,TRBJ1-1,TRBV25-1,TGTGCCAGCAGTGAATATGGGACGGTGAACACTGAAGCTTTCTTT,CASSEYGTVNTEAFF
.,many,TRBJ2-7,TRBV27,TGTGCCAGCAGTTTAGAGGAGGGGGCGGAAACCTACGAGCAGTACTTC,CASSLEEGAETYEQYF
.,.,TRBJ2-2,TRBV7-9,TGTGCCAGCAGCTCTAGTCGGGGTTGGGGCACCGGGGAGCTGTTTTTT,CASSSSRGWGTGELFF
.,many,TRBJ2-1,TRBV4-1,TGCGCCAGCAGCCAAGATATTCGGGCCCAGCGCTCCTACAATGAGCAGTTCTTC,CASSQDIRAQRSYNEQFF
.,many,TRBJ2-1,TRBV20-1,TGCAGTGCTAGAGTAACGGGGCCCTACAATGAGCAGTTCTTC,CSARVTGPYNEQFF
.,many,TRBJ2-3,TRBV7-2,TGTGCCAGCAGCCTTCAGACTGGATCAGATACGCAGTATTTT,CASSLQTGSDTQYF
.,few,TRBJ2-1,TRBV2,TGTGCCACCCTCGCCGGGACCCAAAGGGGGAAGTTCTTC,CATLAGTQRGKFF
.,many,TRBJ2-7,TRBV7-9,TGTGCCAGCAGCGTAATAATCGGGACAACCCTCTACGAGCAGTACTTC,CASSVIIGTTLYEQYF
.,few,TRBJ2-3,TRBV11-2,TGTGCCAGCAGCTTACGGCGGGAAGGGGTCCAAGATACGCAGTATTTT,CASSLRREGVQDTQYF
.,.,TRBJ2-1,TRBV3-1,TGTGCCACCAGCCAAGCCGGGCCTGGTGACAATGAGCAGTTCTTC,CATSQAGPGDNEQFF
TRBD2,few,TRBJ2-1,TRBV5-1,TGCGCCAGCAGCCAAAAGACTAGCGGGAACTACAATGAGCAGTTCTTC,CASSQKTSGNYNEQFF
.,few,TRBJ2-7,TRBV2,TGTGCCAGCAGTGAACGGTCTGGACTAAAGCGATACTTC,CASSERSGLKRYF
.,many,TRBJ1-5,TRBV20-1,TGCAGTGCGGGGGAGGGGTCCAAGACGCCCCAGCATTTT,CSAGEGSKTPQHF
.,few,TRBJ2-5,TRBV3-1,TGTGCCAGCAGCGGTAGCCGAGGCTCTGTGGAGACCCAGTACTTC,CASSGSRGSVETQYF
.,few,TRBJ2-7,TRBV20-1,TGCAGTGCTAGAGGATTCGAGTACGAGCAGTACTTC,CSARGFEYEQYF
.,.,TRBJ2-1,TRBV7-9,TGTGCCAGCAGCTTCAAGGTTGAGGGGTCCTACAATGAGCAGTTCTTC,CASSFKVEGSYNEQFF
TRBD2,few,TRBJ2-1,TRBV11-1,TGTGCCAGCACCTCCCCGGGACTAGCGGGGAGGGGCTTGAGCAATGAGCAGTTCTTC,CASTSPGLAGRGLSNEQFF
.,many,TRBJ2-7,TRBV7-9,TGTGCCAGCAGCGATCTAGGCCTCGAGCAGTACTTC,CASSDLGLEQYF
.,many,TRBJ2-6,TRBV6-2/TRBV6-3,TGTGCCAGCAGTTTACAGGGTTTCTCTGGGGCCAACGTCCTGACTTTC,CASSLQGFSGANVLTF